These T cell receptor beta chains were read from a single sample in a study of graft-versus-host responses after intestinal transplantation. Sequencing was performed with immunoSEQ multiplex PCR; in TCRdb, only in-frame clones are kept and a portion is missing. The profile shows roughly 92,000 clones, about 87% of them singletons. No antigen is known for these receptors. The material sequenced was unstimulated CD4+ T cells sorted from spleen or lymph node cells, taken before transplant. The receptors shown here come from a human donor who was the organ donor for an intestinal transplant. CDR3s include the opening cysteine and the closing phenylalanine or tryptophan. The order of the fields is V gene, J gene, CDR3 length, CDR3 protein.

v_call: TRBV28; j_call: TRBJ1-2; cdr3_length: 15; cdr3_aa: CASSLNRGVIYGYTF
v_call: TRBV11-3; j_call: TRBJ1-1; cdr3_length: 12; cdr3_aa: CASSSGGTEAFF
v_call: TRBV7-6; j_call: TRBJ1-3; cdr3_length: 15; cdr3_aa: CASSPRGFSGNTIYF
v_call: TRBV7-2; j_call: TRBJ2-5; cdr3_length: 14; cdr3_aa: CASSFFGTEETQYF
v_call: TRBV5-1; j_call: TRBJ1-6; cdr3_length: 14; cdr3_aa: CASRTEAIGSPLHF
v_call: TRBV6-1; j_call: TRBJ2-4; cdr3_length: 14; cdr3_aa: CASQTGVDKNIQYF
v_call: TRBV15; j_call: TRBJ2-5; cdr3_length: 14; cdr3_aa: CATSRDRGQETQYF
v_call: TRBV27; j_call: TRBJ1-2; cdr3_length: 14; cdr3_aa: CASSGPGHYYGYTF
v_call: TRBV28; j_call: TRBJ1-4; cdr3_length: 17; cdr3_aa: CASSWTRGTVTGEKLFF
v_call: TRBV28; j_call: TRBJ1-5; cdr3_length: 15; cdr3_aa: CASSFTGVSSRPQHF
v_call: TRBV7-3; j_call: TRBJ2-5; cdr3_length: 13; cdr3_aa: CASSQGNQETQYF
v_call: TRBV2; j_call: TRBJ2-1; cdr3_length: 14; cdr3_aa: CASHSGGAGSEQFF
v_call: TRBV6-5; j_call: TRBJ1-5; cdr3_length: 14; cdr3_aa: CASSPGLNNQPQHF
v_call: TRBV5-4; j_call: TRBJ1-1; cdr3_length: 13; cdr3_aa: CASSRDRNTEAFF
v_call: TRBV5-6; j_call: TRBJ1-4; cdr3_length: 15; cdr3_aa: CASSLSGTATEKLFF
v_call: TRBV5-1; j_call: TRBJ2-2; cdr3_length: 15; cdr3_aa: CASSLGDRESGELFF
v_call: TRBV11-2; j_call: TRBJ2-1; cdr3_length: 16; cdr3_aa: CASSSYPGGLDNEQFF
v_call: TRBV27; j_call: TRBJ2-7; cdr3_length: 14; cdr3_aa: CASRKQGLSYEQYF
v_call: TRBV28; j_call: TRBJ1-4; cdr3_length: 12; cdr3_aa: CASRTVNEKLFF
v_call: TRBV28; j_call: TRBJ2-7; cdr3_length: 13; cdr3_aa: CASRPGQGGEQYF